The sample holds one count of the clone carrying this TCR beta chain. Antigen unknown. Over several immunoSEQ plates, each subset's genomic DNA was distributed in even portions. Generated by immunoSEQ multiplex PCR, the TCRdb table keeps only in-frame clones and is missing some. The sample consists of approximately 640,000 clones, about 90% of them appearing once. This record comes from a study of shared clonotypes between healthy human individuals. Notes on the study in general: Some naive CD4 clonotypes, roughly 4.8%, turned up in common across several donors.

CD45RO+ cells joined CCR7-negative CD45RA+ TemRA cells to form CD8 memory. Germline V CDR1 and CDR2: SGHAT, FQNNGV. V gave up 5 bases and J gave up 5 bases, with 21 bases separating them. The CDR3 has 16 residues. The V and J genes are TRBV11-2 and TRBJ1-2; D not certain. Sequenced material: memory CD8+ T cells from PBMCs. Subset here: CD45RO+ cells pooled with CCR7-negative TemRA cells. This TCR derives from a man in his late teens or twenties in good health. Some clones in this sample may be carry-over from other donors' samples. CDR3 sequence (DNA): TGTGCCAGCAGCGCTGGAATCGCCGGGTGGCTTTATGGCTACACCTTC. This translates into CASSAGIAGWLYGYTF.